What follows are 18 T cell receptor beta chains derived from one specimen sequenced in a study of blood T cell repertoires in COVID-19. Libraries were prepared by immunoSEQ multiplex PCR; TCRdb keeps only in-frame clonotypes and omits some of them. The repertoire holds 400,000 to 550,000 clones, with roughly 87% as singletons. Sequenced input: PBMCs or T cells enriched from blood (not recorded which). The receptor source for this set is a woman aged 18-35 years with acute COVID-19.

The chain has TRBV11-3 and TRBJ2-7, with TRBD2 as a possible D gene (6 bases). Germline assignment: CDR1 SGHNT and CDR2 YENEEA. Trimming cost V 3 bases and J 0 bases, with 21 bases left between them. The CDR3 is 18 residues long. CDR3 DNA: TGTGCCAGCAGCTTGAGGGAGGCAGCTCTATCGGGCTCCTACGAGCAGTACTTC. Translation: CASSLREAALSGSYEQYF.

The J gene is TRBJ1-1, the V gene TRBV18; no clear D. Per germline, CDR1 KGHSH and CDR2 LQKENI. V was trimmed by 2 bases and J by 7 bases, leaving 11 bases between them. This CDR3 has 13 residues. The DNA for the CDR3 is TGTGCCAGCTCACCAACAGCCGGGGTTGAAGCTTTCTTT. It translates to CASSPTAGVEAFF.

The genes are TRBV3-1 (or the pseudogene TRBV3-2) and TRBJ2-3; D may be TRBD2 (5 bases). The CDR3 length is 12 residues. V was shortened by 3 bases and J by 6 bases, with 7 bases between the two germline ends. The germline gives CDR1 LGHDT, CDR2 YNNKEL (reference sequence). In DNA, the CDR3 is TGTGCCAGCAGCCAGAGGGCCGATACGCAGTATTTT. Translation: CASSQRADTQYF.

The CDR3 DNA reads TGTGCCAGCAGCTCGAGCGGGGGGCTTAACAATGAGCAGTTCTTC. It is translated as CASSSSGGLNNEQFF. This sequence joins TRBV7-3 and TRBJ2-1, with 9 nucleotides matching TRBD2. The CDR3 sequence is 15 residues long. Germline V lookup: CDR1 SGHTA, CDR2 FQGTGA. V was pared by 4 bases and J by 5 bases, with 6 bases of the junction left unmatched. The full variable domain, rest sourced from reference TRBV7-3 and TRBJ2-1, is GAGVSQTPSNKVTEKGKYVELRCDPISGHTALYWYRQSLGQGPEFLIYFQGTGAADDSGLPNDRFFAVRPEGSVSTLKIQRTERGDSAVYLCASSSSGGLNNEQFFGPGTRLTVL.

The rearrangement links TRBV29-1 to TRBJ2-1, with D possibly being TRBD2 (5 bases). CDR1 is SQVTM and CDR2 is ANQGSEA in the germline V gene. The CDR3 spans 13 residues. Trimming left V 0 bases short and J 12 bases short, with 15 bases between. The CDR3 DNA reads TGCAGCGTTGAAGATAGCGCGAGGATTGTGCAGTTCTTC. It encodes CSVEDSARIVQFF.

The rearrangement joins TRBV7-3 to TRBJ2-2; 7 nucleotides match TRBD1. The CDR3 loop spans 13 amino acids. The V gene's germline CDR1 is SGHTA and CDR2 FQGTGA. With V trimmed by 6 bases and J by 4 bases, 2 bases remained unmatched. The CDR3 DNA follows: TGTGCCAGCAGTGCAGGGGGCACCGGGGAGCTGTTTTTT. This gives the protein CASSAGGTGELFF.

V is TRBV2 and J is TRBJ2-4; 10 bases fit TRBD2. Trimming removed 5 bases from V and 0 bases from J; junction bases left unmatched: 4. Germline-derived CDR1 and CDR2 are SNHLY and FYNNEI. This CDR3 is built from 16 residues. CDR3 bases: TGTGCCAGCAGTCTAGCGGGGGCACTAGCCAAAAACATTCAGTACTTC. Protein product: CASSLAGALAKNIQYF.

The chain links TRBV27 to TRBJ1-5; D is unresolved. V gave up 1 base and J gave up 2 bases, with 12 bases separating them. Germline V lookup: CDR1 MNHEY, CDR2 SMNVEV (reference sequence). The CDR3 runs to 16 residues. CDR3 in amino acids: CASSLFLMAGNQPQHF. The CDR3 region has the DNA TGTGCCAGCAGTTTATTTTTAATGGCGGGCAATCAGCCCCAGCATTTT.

The chain has TRBV5-5 and TRBJ2-1; 9 positions match TRBD1. Germline trimming cut 2 bases from V and 1 base from J; bases unmatched to any gene: 1. This CDR3 contains 15 residues. Germline-derived CDR1 and CDR2 are SGHKS and YYEKEE (reference sequence). The CDR3 DNA reads as TGTGCCAGCAGCTTAGACAGGGGGTCCTACAATGAGCAGTTCTTC. Translating gives CASSLDRGSYNEQFF.

The chain recombines TRBV27 with TRBJ2-1; D unclear. The CDR3 extends over 14 amino acids. The V end was cut by 6 bases, the J end by 4 bases, with 13 bases between. CDR1 and CDR2 from the germline V gene are MNHEY and SMNVEV (reference sequence). This CDR3 is CASSLAAGYNEQFF. In nucleotides, the CDR3 is TGTGCCAGCAGCCTCGCGGCTGGGTACAATGAGCAGTTCTTC.

There are a few counts of this clone. V is TRBV19 and J is TRBJ1-2; 8 positions match TRBD1. Germline V gives CDR1 LNHDA, CDR2 SQIVND (reference sequence). V shed 5 bases and J 7 bases; nucleotides not matched to a gene: 12. The CDR3 spans 15 residues. The CDR3 DNA sequence: TGTGCCAGTAGTTTTACTAGGACAGGGTTATCTGGCTACACCTTC. Protein product: CASSFTRTGLSGYTF.

The chain is built from TRBV19 and TRBJ2-7; D unresolved. The CDR3 runs 15 residues. Germline CDR1 LNHDA, CDR2 SQIVND (reference sequence). V gave up 1 base and J gave up 2 bases, with 12 bases separating them. CDR3 protein: CASSIAGLGTYEQYF. CDR3 sequence (DNA): TGTGCCAGTAGTATAGCTGGGCTCGGCACCTACGAGCAGTACTTC. Filled out from reference TRBV19 and TRBJ2-7, the complete variable domain reads DGGITQSPKYLFRKEGQNVTLSCEQNLNHDAMYWYRQDPGQGLRLIYYSQIVNDFQKGDIAEGYSVSREKKESFPLTVTSAQKNPTAFYLCASSIAGLGTYEQYFGPGTRLTVT.

The V and J genes are TRBV3-1 (or the pseudogene TRBV3-2) and TRBJ2-1; TRBD2 matches 9 bases. Germline CDR1 is LGHDT and CDR2 is YNNKEL (reference sequence). Trimming removed 0 bases from V and 5 bases from J; junction bases left unmatched: 20. The CDR3 extends over 21 amino acids. This chain's CDR3 is CASSQEQREEGGSGINNEQFF. In DNA, the CDR3 is TGTGCCAGCAGCCAAGAACAGCGGGAGGAAGGGGGATCGGGGATAAACAATGAGCAGTTCTTC.

J is TRBJ2-7 and V is TRBV6-5; 10 nucleotides match TRBD1. The CDR3 totals 16 residues. CDR1 and CDR2 from the germline V gene are MNHEY and SVGAGI. J was trimmed by 2 bases and V by 0 bases; bases with no gene match: 4. CDR3: CASSYSTGQGPYEQYF. As DNA, the CDR3 is TGTGCCAGCAGTTACTCGACGGGACAGGGGCCCTACGAGCAGTACTTC.

The chain employs TRBV12-3 or TRBV12-4 and TRBJ2-7; tentative D call: TRBD1 (6 bases). V dropped 2 bases and J dropped 7 bases, with 9 bases sitting between them. This CDR3 is 12 amino acids long. The DNA for the CDR3 is TGTGCCAGCAGTTTACAGGGGCGGGAGCAGTACTTC. This translates into CASSLQGREQYF.

The rearrangement uses TRBV4-2 and TRBJ2-7, with D possibly TRBD1 on 5 matching bases. Trimming shortened V by 0 bases and J by 1 base, and 10 bases separated the two germline ends. The CDR3 totals 15 residues. Germline-derived CDR1 and CDR2 are LGHNA and YNFKEQ. CDR3 loop: CASSQEKGRSYEQYF. CDR3 sequence (DNA): TGTGCCAGCAGCCAAGAAAAGGGGCGGTCCTACGAGCAGTACTTC.

CDR3 sequence: CASSEHRPSSHTQYF. Written as DNA, the CDR3 is TGTGCCAGCAGTGAACATCGCCCGTCTAGCCATACGCAGTATTTT. This chain links TRBV25-1 with TRBJ2-3, with D possibly TRBD2 on 5 matching bases. The CDR3 loop spans 15 amino acids. Trimming removed 2 bases from V and 7 bases from J, with 16 bases in between. From germline, CDR1 is MGHDK and CDR2 SYGVNS.

The rearrangement joins TRBV10-3 to TRBJ1-2, with 7 bases lining up with TRBD1. Germline loops: CDR1 ENHRY, CDR2 SYGVKD. There are 15 residues in the CDR3. V lost 3 bases to trimming and J lost 1 base; unmatched junction nucleotides: 5. The CDR3 spells CAISDTGTDNYGYTF. The CDR3 DNA reads TGTGCCATCAGTGATACCGGGACAGATAACTATGGCTACACCTTC.